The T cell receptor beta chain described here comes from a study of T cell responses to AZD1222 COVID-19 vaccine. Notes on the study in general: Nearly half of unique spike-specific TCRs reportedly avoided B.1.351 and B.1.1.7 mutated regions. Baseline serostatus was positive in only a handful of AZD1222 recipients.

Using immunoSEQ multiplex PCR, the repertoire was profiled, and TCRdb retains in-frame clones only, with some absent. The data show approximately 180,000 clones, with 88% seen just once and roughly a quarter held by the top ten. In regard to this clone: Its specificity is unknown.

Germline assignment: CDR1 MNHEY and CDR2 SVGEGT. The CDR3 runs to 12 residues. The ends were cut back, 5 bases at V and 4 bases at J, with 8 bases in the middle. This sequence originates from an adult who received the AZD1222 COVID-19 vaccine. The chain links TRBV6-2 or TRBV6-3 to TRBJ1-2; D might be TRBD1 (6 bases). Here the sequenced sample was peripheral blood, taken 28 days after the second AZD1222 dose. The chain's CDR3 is CASSEDSYGYTF. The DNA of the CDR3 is TGTGCCAGCAGTGAGGACAGCTATGGCTACACCTTC.